Following are 8 T cell receptor beta chains from one sample sequenced in a study of blood T cell repertoires in COVID-19. Produced via immunoSEQ multiplex PCR; TCRdb's table is partial and in-frame only. Altogether 350,000 to 450,000 clones are present, approximately 90% being singletons, with the ten largest covering around 0.86%. Sequencing was performed on PBMCs or T cells enriched from blood (not recorded which). The receptors derive from a woman between 40 and 50 years old who had been exposed to COVID-19.

The chain employs TRBV19 and TRBJ1-2; D call uncertain. The CDR3 runs to 14 residues. V was clipped by 6 bases and J by 4 bases, with 15 bases between them. Germline lookup yields CDR1 LNHDA and CDR2 SQIVND (reference sequence). In nucleotides, the CDR3 is TGTGCCAGTAGCATACCGATTGCGTCCTATGGCTACACCTTC. It specifies CASSIPIASYGYTF.

This clone has only one observation. The chain uses TRBV12-2 and TRBJ2-1; the listed D gene, TRBD1, was not tested against the DNA. TRBV12-2 is recorded as a pseudogene. The CDR3 sequence is 19 residues long. CDR3 sequence (DNA): TGTGCAAGTCGCTTAGGTGTTCGAAGGCGCGGACAGGACTACAATGAGCAGTTCTTC. Translating it yields CASRLGVRRRGQDYNEQFF.

V is TRBV19 and J is TRBJ2-6; tentatively, D is TRBD1 (6 bases). CDR1 and CDR2 (germline): LNHDA, SQIVND (reference sequence). The CDR3 is 17 residues long. V dropped 3 bases and J dropped 1 base, with 13 bases sitting between them. CDR3 sequence (DNA): TGTGCCAGTAGTATGGCCGGCAGGGGTTCTGGGGCCAACGTCCTGACTTTC. Its protein is CASSMAGRGSGANVLTF.

The gene calls are TRBV9 and TRBJ2-3, with D possibly matching TRBD2 (7 bases). The CDR3 totals 16 residues. The V and J ends lost 4 bases and 3 bases respectively, with 18 bases between them. In germline, CDR1 is SGDLS, CDR2 YYNGEE. This chain's CDR3 is CASSSRRGGGTDTQYF. CDR3 sequence (DNA): TGTGCCAGCAGCTCCCGGCGGGGAGGGGGGACAGATACGCAGTATTTT.

The chain links TRBV3-1 (or the pseudogene TRBV3-2) to TRBJ1-2; D perhaps matches TRBD1 (5 bases). The V gene lost 1 base and the J gene lost 4 bases, with 13 bases spanning the gap. The V gene's germline CDR1 is LGHDT and CDR2 YNNKEL (reference sequence). This CDR3 contains 15 residues. CDR3 nucleotides: TGTGCCAGCAGCCAAGTGGGGGGACTTGGCTATGGCTACACCTTC. It codes for CASSQVGGLGYGYTF.

The gene calls are TRBV27 and TRBJ1-5; a possible D gene is TRBD1 (6 bases). This CDR3 has 13 amino acids. The V gene lost 3 bases and the J gene lost 7 bases, with 10 bases spanning the gap. The germline gives CDR1 MNHEY, CDR2 SMNVEV (reference sequence). The CDR3 region has the DNA TGTGCCAGCAGTTTTCAGGGGTCCCAGCCCCAGCATTTT. Encoded protein: CASSFQGSQPQHF.

This chain links TRBV9 with TRBJ1-2; TRBD1 agrees at 7 bases. Per germline, CDR1 SGDLS and CDR2 YYNGEE. The CDR3 contains 15 residues. V was clipped by 4 bases and J by 4 bases; unmatched bases: 10. CDR3 amino acids: CASSPGDRVTYGYTF. CDR3 coding DNA: TGTGCCAGCAGCCCCGGAGACAGGGTAACCTATGGCTACACCTTC. Looking up the rest from reference TRBV9 and TRBJ1-2 gives the full variable domain: DSGVTQTPKHLITATGQRVTLRCSPRSGDLSVYWYQQSLDQGLQFLIQYYNGEERAKGNILERFSAQQFPDLHSELNLSSLELGDSALYFCASSPGDRVTYGYTFGSGTRLTVV.

The rearrangement links TRBV9 to TRBJ2-1, with 7 positions matching TRBD1. The CDR3 covers 15 residues. With V trimmed by 3 bases and J by 3 bases, 6 bases remained unmatched. CDR1 and CDR2 (germline): SGDLS, YYNGEE. For the CDR3, the DNA is TGTGCCAGCAGCGCTGGGGACAGTAACTACAATGAGCAGTTCTTC. This sequence encodes CASSAGDSNYNEQFF.